Below, 15 T cell receptor beta chains from the same sample are listed, as sequenced in a study of blood T cell repertoires in COVID-19. Data came from immunoSEQ multiplex PCR; TCRdb stores just in-frame clones and leaves some out. The data contain tens of thousands of clones, about 80% of them seen just once; the ten biggest clones take up 16%. Sequencing input: peripheral blood. The receptors derive from a human donor in a cohort sampled during active COVID-19.

V is TRBV19 and J is TRBJ2-7; the D gene is possibly TRBD1 (5 bases). The CDR3 extends over 12 amino acids. Trimming took off 6 bases at V and 2 bases at J, with 8 bases between the two ends. Germline CDR1 and CDR2: LNHDA and SQIVND (reference sequence). Written as DNA, the CDR3 is TGTGCCAGTAGGCTCAGGGCCTACGAGCAGTACTTC. Amino acids: CASRLRAYEQYF.

The V call is TRBV20-1, the J call TRBJ1-1; 7 bases align to TRBD1. CDR3 length: 16 amino acids. Germline V gene sequence: CDR1 DFQATT, CDR2 SNEGSKA (reference sequence). V lost 3 bases to trimming and J lost 4 bases; unmatched junction nucleotides: 14. This CDR3 is CSASSQSDRLRTEAFF. CDR3 nucleotides: TGCAGTGCTAGTTCTCAGTCGGACAGGCTACGCACTGAAGCTTTCTTT.

The V call is TRBV28, the J call TRBJ2-7; maybe TRBD2 (5 bases). Germline-derived CDR1 and CDR2 are MDHEN and SYDVKM. The CDR3 loop spans 16 amino acids. V lost 2 bases, J lost 4 bases, and 18 bases lay in between. CDR3 residues: CASSLAIRGYPYEQYF. The CDR3 region has the DNA TGTGCCAGCAGTTTAGCGATAAGAGGGTATCCATACGAGCAGTACTTC.

The chain joins TRBV18 to TRBJ2-5; D is uncertain. This CDR3 comprises 16 residues. V dropped 4 bases and J dropped 2 bases, with 17 bases sitting between them. Germline V gives CDR1 KGHSH, CDR2 LQKENI. The CDR3 reads CASSRRQVTPQETQYF. CDR3 DNA sequence: TGTGCCAGCTCACGAAGGCAGGTGACCCCACAAGAGACCCAGTACTTC.

The V and J genes are TRBV16 and TRBJ2-7, with D perhaps TRBD1 (6 bases). The CDR3 length is 17 residues. Germline-derived CDR1 and CDR2 are KGHSY and FQNENV. The V gene lost 3 bases and the J gene lost 3 bases, with 21 bases spanning the gap. The CDR3 reads CASSHSDRYTIHYEQYF. CDR3 coding DNA: TGTGCCAGCAGCCACTCCGACAGGTACACTATCCACTACGAGCAGTACTTC. The entire variable domain, with the rest obtained from reference TRBV16 and TRBJ2-7, is as follows: GEEVAQTPKHLVRGEGQKAKLYCAPIKGHSYVFWYQQVLKNEFKFLISFQNENVFDETGMPKERFSAKCLPNSPCSLEIQATKLEDSAVYFCASSHSDRYTIHYEQYFGPGTRLTVT.

As concerns this clone: The germline gene is not matched at one end of the junction; a read error may be the cause. J is TRBJ2-7 and V is TRBV7-7, with 13 positions matching TRBD2. Looked up from germline, CDR1 is SSHAT and CDR2 is FNYEAQ (reference sequence). The CDR3 sequence is 19 residues long. The CDR3 here is CASSLGTSGEEPPSYEQYF. The DNA of the CDR3 is TGTGCTAGCAGCTTAGGGACTAGCGGGGAAGAACCACCTTCCTACGAGCAGTACTTC.

CDR3 coding DNA: TGTGCCAGCAGACCGGACAGGGGTCCCAGTGGCTACACCTTC. The encoded protein is CASRPDRGPSGYTF. The J gene is TRBJ1-2, the V gene TRBV5-6; TRBD1 matches at 9 bases. The junction had 9 bases not matched to a gene; V was cut back by 5 bases and J by 7 bases. CDR1 is SGHDT, CDR2 YYEEEE, per germline. The CDR3 is 14 residues long.

The gene calls are TRBV10-1 and TRBJ2-5, with 8 bases that match TRBD2. The CDR3 spans 13 residues. With 3 bases clipped from V and 3 bases from J, the junction kept 0 bases outside the gene matches. Germline loops: CDR1 WNHNN, CDR2 SYGVQD (reference sequence). CDR3 amino acids: CASSDGREETQYF. In DNA form, the CDR3 reads TGCGCCAGCAGTGACGGGAGGGAAGAGACCCAGTACTTC.

The V gene is TRBV12-3 or TRBV12-4, the J gene TRBJ1-1, with 7 positions matching TRBD1. This CDR3 region has 12 residues. V was pared by 5 bases and J by 10 bases, with 7 bases of the junction left unmatched. The CDR3 nucleotides read TGTGCCAGCAGTGTTAGACAGGGTGGAGCTTTCTTT. Protein sequence: CASSVRQGGAFF.

The chain combines TRBV4-2 with TRBJ2-1; 10 bases line up with TRBD2. The CDR3 runs to 16 residues. The V gene end was trimmed by 0 bases and the J gene end by 7 bases; junction bases not matched to a gene: 6. The germline V gene has CDR1 LGHNA and CDR2 YNFKEQ. The CDR3 is CASSQESSGSGNEQFF. The CDR3 region has the DNA TGTGCCAGCAGCCAAGAGTCTAGCGGGAGTGGAAATGAGCAGTTCTTC.

The rearrangement uses TRBV21-1 and TRBJ1-2. TRBV21-1 is flagged as a pseudogene. The CDR3 length is 16 residues. Here the CDR3 DNA reads TGTGCCAGCAGCACACGGTGCGGGGATTTTTGGTATGGCTACACCTTC. Translating it yields CASSTRCGDFWYGYTF.

This sequence joins TRBV7-2 and TRBJ1-2; a possible D gene is TRBD1 (5 bases). Trimming took 5 bases from V and 6 from J, leaving 13 bases between them. This CDR3 is 13 amino acids long. Germline values: CDR1 SGHTA, CDR2 FQGNSA. The CDR3 reads CASSRYGGDGYTF. CDR3 nucleotides: TGTGCCAGCAGCAGATATGGGGGGGATGGCTACACCTTC.

This chain connects TRBV9 to TRBJ1-3; D call uncertain. The V gene lost 0 bases and the J gene lost 2 bases, with 6 bases spanning the gap. Germline-derived CDR1 and CDR2 are SGDLS and YYNGEE. CDR3 size: 14 residues. The DNA for the CDR3 is TGTGCCAGCAGCGTAGGAGGGACTGGAAACACCATATATTTT. Translation: CASSVGGTGNTIYF. Complete variable domain (other parts from reference TRBV9 and TRBJ1-3): DSGVTQTPKHLITATGQRVTLRCSPRSGDLSVYWYQQSLDQGLQFLIQYYNGEERAKGNILERFSAQQFPDLHSELNLSSLELGDSALYFCASSVGGTGNTIYFGEGSWLTVV.

The chain recombines TRBV29-1 with TRBJ2-1, with a weak D call TRBD2 (5 bases). The CDR3 is 12 amino acids. Germline CDR1 reads SQVTM; CDR2 reads ANQGSEA. Trimming shortened V by 2 bases and J by 12 bases, and 14 bases separated the two germline ends. In DNA, the CDR3 is TGCAGCGTTGAAATTCGTCGGGATGTGCAGTTCTTC. Amino acid sequence: CSVEIRRDVQFF.

V usage is TRBV2 and J usage is TRBJ1-3; perhaps TRBD1 as D (6 bases). CDR1 and CDR2 (germline): SNHLY, FYNNEI. The CDR3 is made up of 14 amino acids. Trimming took 3 bases from V and 2 from J, leaving 8 bases between them. CDR3 DNA: TGTGCCAGCAGTGACACAGGGACTGGAAACACCATATATTTT. It translates to CASSDTGTGNTIYF. The full variable domain, completed using reference TRBV2 and TRBJ1-3, is EPEVTQTPSHQVTQMGQEVILRCVPISNHLYFYWYRQILGQKVEFLVSFYNNEISEKSEIFDDQFSVERPDGSNFTLKIRSTKLEDSAMYFCASSDTGTGNTIYFGEGSWLTVV.